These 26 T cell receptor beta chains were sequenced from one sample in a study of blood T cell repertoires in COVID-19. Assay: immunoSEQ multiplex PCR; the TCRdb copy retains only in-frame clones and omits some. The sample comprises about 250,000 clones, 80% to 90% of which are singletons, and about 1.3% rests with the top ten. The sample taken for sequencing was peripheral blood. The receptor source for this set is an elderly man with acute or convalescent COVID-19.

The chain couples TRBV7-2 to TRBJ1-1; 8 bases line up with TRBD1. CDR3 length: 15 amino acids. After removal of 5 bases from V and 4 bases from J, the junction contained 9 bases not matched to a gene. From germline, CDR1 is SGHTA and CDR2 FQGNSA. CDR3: CASSTRLTGVTEAFF. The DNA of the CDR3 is TGTGCCAGCAGCACCCGACTGACAGGGGTCACTGAAGCTTTCTTT.

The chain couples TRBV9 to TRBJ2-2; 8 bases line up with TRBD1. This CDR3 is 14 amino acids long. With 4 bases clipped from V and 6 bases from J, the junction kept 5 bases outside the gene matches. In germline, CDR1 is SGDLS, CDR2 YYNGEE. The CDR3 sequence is CASSTQGVSGELFF. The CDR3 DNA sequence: TGTGCCAGCAGCACACAGGGGGTTTCCGGGGAGCTGTTTTTT.

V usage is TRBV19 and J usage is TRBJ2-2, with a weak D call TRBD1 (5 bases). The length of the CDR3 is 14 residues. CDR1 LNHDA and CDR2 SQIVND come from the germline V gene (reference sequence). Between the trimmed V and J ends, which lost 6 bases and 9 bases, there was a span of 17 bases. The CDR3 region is CASSQGNQLRELFF. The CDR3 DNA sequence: TGTGCCAGTAGCCAGGGCAATCAACTCCGGGAGCTGTTTTTT. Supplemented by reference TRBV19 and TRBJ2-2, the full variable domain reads DGGITQSPKYLFRKEGQNVTLSCEQNLNHDAMYWYRQDPGQGLRLIYYSQIVNDFQKGDIAEGYSVSREKKESFPLTVTSAQKNPTAFYLCASSQGNQLRELFFGEGSRLTVL.

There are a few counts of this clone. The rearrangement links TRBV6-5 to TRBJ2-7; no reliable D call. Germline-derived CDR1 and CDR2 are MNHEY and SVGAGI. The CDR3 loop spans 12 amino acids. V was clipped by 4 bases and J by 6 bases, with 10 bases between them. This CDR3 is CASSSGFGEQYF. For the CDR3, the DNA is TGTGCCAGCAGTTCCGGTTTCGGCGAGCAGTACTTC.

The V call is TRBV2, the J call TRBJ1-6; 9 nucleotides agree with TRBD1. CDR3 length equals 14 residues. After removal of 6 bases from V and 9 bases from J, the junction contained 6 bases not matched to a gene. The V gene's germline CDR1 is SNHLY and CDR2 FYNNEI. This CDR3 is CASRGQGNGSPLHF. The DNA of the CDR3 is TGTGCCAGCAGGGGACAGGGTAACGGTTCACCCCTCCACTTT.

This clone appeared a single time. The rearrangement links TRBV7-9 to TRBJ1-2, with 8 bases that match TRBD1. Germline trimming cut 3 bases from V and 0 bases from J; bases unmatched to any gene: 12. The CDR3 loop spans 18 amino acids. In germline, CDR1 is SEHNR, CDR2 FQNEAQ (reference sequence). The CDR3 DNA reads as TGTGCCAGCAGCTTCAGCGGACAGGGACCATCAGCTAACTATGGCTACACCTTC. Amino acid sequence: CASSFSGQGPSANYGYTF.

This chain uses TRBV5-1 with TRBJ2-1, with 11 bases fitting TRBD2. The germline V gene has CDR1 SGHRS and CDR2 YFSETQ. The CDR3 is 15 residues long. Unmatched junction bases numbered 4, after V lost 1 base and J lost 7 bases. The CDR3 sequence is CASSLKLAGANEQFF. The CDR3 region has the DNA TGCGCCAGCAGCTTGAAACTAGCGGGAGCTAATGAGCAGTTCTTC.

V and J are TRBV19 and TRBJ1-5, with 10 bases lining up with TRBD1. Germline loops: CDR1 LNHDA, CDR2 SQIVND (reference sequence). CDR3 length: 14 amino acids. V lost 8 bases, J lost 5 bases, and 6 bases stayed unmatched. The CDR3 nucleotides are TGTGCCAGTCGGACAGGGGGGAACCATCAGCCCCAGCATTTT. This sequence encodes CASRTGGNHQPQHF.

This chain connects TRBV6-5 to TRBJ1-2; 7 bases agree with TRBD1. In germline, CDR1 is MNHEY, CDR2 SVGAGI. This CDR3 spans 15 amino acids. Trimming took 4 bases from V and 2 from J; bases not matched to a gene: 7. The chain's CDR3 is CASSLQTGSNYGYTF. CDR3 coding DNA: TGTGCCAGCAGTTTGCAGACAGGGTCCAACTATGGCTACACCTTC.

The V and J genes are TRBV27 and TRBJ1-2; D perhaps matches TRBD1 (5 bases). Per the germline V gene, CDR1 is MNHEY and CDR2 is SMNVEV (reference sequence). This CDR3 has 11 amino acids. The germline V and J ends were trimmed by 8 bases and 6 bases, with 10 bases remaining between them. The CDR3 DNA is TGTGCCAGCGGTGGGGGGGATGGCTACACCTTC. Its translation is CASGGGDGYTF.

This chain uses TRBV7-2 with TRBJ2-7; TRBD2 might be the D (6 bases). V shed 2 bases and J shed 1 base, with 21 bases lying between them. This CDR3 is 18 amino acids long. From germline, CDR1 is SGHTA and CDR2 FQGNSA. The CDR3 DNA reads TGTGCCAGCAGCTTATCCCGGAGGGCAAGCCCTCTTTCCTACGAGCAGTACTTC. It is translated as CASSLSRRASPLSYEQYF.

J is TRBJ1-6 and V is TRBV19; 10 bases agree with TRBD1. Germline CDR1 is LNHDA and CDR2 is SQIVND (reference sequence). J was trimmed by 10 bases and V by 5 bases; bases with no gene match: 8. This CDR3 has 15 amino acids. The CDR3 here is CASSPSGQGVSPLHF. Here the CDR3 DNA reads TGTGCCAGTAGTCCCAGCGGACAGGGGGTCTCACCCCTCCACTTT.

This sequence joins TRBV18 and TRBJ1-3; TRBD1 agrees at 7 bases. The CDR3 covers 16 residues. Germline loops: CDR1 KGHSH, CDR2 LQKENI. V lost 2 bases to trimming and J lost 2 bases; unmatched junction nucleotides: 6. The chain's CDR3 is CASSPSEGQPGNTIYF. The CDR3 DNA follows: TGTGCCAGCTCACCAAGTGAGGGACAGCCTGGAAACACCATATATTTT.

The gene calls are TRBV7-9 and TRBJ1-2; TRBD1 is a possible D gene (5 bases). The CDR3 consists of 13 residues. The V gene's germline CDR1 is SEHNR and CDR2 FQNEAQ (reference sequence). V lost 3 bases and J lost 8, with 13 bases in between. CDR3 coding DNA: TGTGCCAGCAGCTTTGAAGGGGTTGGAGGCTACACCTTC. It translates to CASSFEGVGGYTF.

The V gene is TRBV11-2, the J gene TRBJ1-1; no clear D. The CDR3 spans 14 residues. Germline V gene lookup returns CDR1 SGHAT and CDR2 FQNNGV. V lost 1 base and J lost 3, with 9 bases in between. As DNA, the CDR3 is TGTGCCAGCAGCTTAGTGGAGACCTACACTGAAGCTTTCTTT. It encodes CASSLVETYTEAFF.

The CDR3 loop reads CASSSTSAGIAKNIQYF. CDR3 nucleotides: TGTGCCAGCAGCTCCACCTCGGCAGGGATAGCCAAAAACATTCAGTACTTC. This sequence joins TRBV28 and TRBJ2-4; a possible D gene is TRBD1 (5 bases). The germline gives CDR1 MDHEN, CDR2 SYDVKM. V was shortened by 6 bases and J by 0 bases, with 18 bases between the two germline ends. This CDR3 has 17 amino acids.

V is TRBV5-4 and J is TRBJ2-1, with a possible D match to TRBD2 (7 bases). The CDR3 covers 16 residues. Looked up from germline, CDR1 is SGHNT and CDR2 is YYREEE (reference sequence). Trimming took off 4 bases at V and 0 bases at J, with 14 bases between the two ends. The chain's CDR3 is CASSAGGPGSYNEQFF. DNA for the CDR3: TGTGCCAGCAGCGCCGGGGGGCCGGGCTCCTACAATGAGCAGTTCTTC.

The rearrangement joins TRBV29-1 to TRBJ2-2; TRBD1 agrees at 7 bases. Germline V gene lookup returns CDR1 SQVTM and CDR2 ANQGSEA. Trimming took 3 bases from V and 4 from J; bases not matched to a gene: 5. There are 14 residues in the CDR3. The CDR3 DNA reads TGCAGCGTTGAGACAGGGTGGGGCACCGGGGAGCTGTTTTTT. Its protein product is CSVETGWGTGELFF.

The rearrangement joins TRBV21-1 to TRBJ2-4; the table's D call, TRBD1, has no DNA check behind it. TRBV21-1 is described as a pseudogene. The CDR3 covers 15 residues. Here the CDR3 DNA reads TGTGCCAACAGACTGACAGGGGAAACAAAAAACATTCAGTACTTC. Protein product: CANRLTGETKNIQYF.

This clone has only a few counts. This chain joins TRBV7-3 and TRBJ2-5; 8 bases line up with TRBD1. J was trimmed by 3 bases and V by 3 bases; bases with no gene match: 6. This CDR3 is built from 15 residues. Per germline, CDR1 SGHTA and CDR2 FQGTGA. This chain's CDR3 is CASSFRQGFKETQYF. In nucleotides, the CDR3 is TGTGCCAGCAGCTTCCGACAGGGGTTTAAAGAGACCCAGTACTTC.

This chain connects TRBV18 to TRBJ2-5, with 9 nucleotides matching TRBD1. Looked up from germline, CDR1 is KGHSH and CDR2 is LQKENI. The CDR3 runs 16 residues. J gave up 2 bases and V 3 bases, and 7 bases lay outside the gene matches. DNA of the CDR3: TGTGCCAGCTCACCCCTACAGGGGGCGAGGCAAGAGACCCAGTACTTC. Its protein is CASSPLQGARQETQYF.

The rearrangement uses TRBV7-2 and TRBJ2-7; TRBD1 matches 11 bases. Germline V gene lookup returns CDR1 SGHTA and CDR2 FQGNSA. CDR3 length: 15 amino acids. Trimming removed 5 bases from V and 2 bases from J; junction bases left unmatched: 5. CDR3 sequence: CASSDGTGGAYEQYF. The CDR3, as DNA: TGTGCCAGCAGCGACGGGACAGGGGGAGCCTACGAGCAGTACTTC.

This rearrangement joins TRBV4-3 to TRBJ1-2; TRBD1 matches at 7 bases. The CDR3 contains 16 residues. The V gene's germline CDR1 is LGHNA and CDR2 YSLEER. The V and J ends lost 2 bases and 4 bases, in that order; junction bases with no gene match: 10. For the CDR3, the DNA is TGCGCCAGCAGCCAATCGACAGGGAACGCCCTCTATGGCTACACCTTC. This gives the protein CASSQSTGNALYGYTF.

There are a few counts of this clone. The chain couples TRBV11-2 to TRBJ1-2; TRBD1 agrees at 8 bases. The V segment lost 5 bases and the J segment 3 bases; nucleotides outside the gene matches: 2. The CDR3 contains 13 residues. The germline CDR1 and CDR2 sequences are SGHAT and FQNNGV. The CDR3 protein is CASSPDRDYGYTF. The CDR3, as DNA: TGTGCCAGCAGCCCGGACAGGGACTATGGCTACACCTTC.

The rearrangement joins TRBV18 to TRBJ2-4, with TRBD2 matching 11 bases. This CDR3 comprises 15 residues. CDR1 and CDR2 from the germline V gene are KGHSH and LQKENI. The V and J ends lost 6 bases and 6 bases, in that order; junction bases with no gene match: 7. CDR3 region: CASSLLAGDRNIQYF. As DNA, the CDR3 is TGTGCCAGCTCCCTACTAGCGGGAGATCGAAACATTCAGTACTTC.

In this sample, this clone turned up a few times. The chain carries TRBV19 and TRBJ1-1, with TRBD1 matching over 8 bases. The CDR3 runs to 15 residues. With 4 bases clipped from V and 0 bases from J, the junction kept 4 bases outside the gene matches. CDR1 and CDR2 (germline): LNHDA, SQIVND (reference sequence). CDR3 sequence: CASSSPGGMNTEAFF. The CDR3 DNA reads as TGTGCCAGTAGTAGTCCAGGGGGCATGAACACTGAAGCTTTCTTT.